This T cell receptor (beta chain) was recorded in a study of OX40 agonist ivuxolimab in advanced cancers. Sequencing used immunoSEQ multiplex PCR; TCRdb keeps in-frame clones, though not all of them. The sample lists 65,000 to 100,000 clones, around 84% seen once, with 6.6% in the top ten. The V end lost 1 base, the J end lost 3 bases, and 6 bases lay between the germline ends. CDR3 length: 13 residues. CDR1 and CDR2 (germline): LGHNA, YSLEER. The sequence was obtained from an adult with an advanced solid tumor such as melanoma, head and neck, liver or kidney cancer. The sample was CD4+ or CD8+ T cells sorted from blood, taken in a trial of the OX40 agonist ivuxolimab. The chain couples TRBV4-3 to TRBJ1-1; possibly TRBD1 for D (5 bases). This CDR3 reads CASSQGQYTEAFF. CDR3 nucleotides: TGCGCCAGCAGCCAAGGACAGTACACTGAAGCTTTCTTT.